A selection of T cell receptor beta chains follows, all from one sample in a study of T cells after yellow fever vaccination. TCRdb recomputed calls from the 5' RACE reads with MiXCR, one row per CDR3 protein. This sample yields roughly 160,000 distinct CDR3 sequences, of which 6% to 7.5% are seen a single time; 2.5% to 3% belongs to the top ten. Material: CD4+ T cells sorted from PBMCs, obtained 5 days after the first yellow fever vaccination. The receptors here all came from a man aged 18 to 30 who received the YFV17D yellow fever vaccine. The CDR3 runs from the conserved cysteine through the conserved F or W. D genes are given only for firm matches. Rows may omit the clone size; those that give it use once, few, many or a size class.

>TRBJ1-1|many|TRBV10-3|NA
CAISESSTEAFF
TGTGCCATCAGTGAGTCATCAACTGAAGCTTTCTTT
>TRBJ2-2|few|TRBV28|NA
CASSFLGRRTGELFF
TGTGCCAGCAGTTTCTTAGGCAGGCGGACCGGGGAGCTGTTTTTT
>TRBJ2-1|many|TRBV6-5|NA
CASKRRSSYNEQFF
TGTGCCAGCAAGCGCCGAAGCTCCTACAATGAGCAGTTCTTC
>TRBJ2-3|many|TRBV4-1|TRBD1
CASSQHRGEGTDTQYF
TGCGCCAGCAGCCAGCACAGGGGGGAAGGCACAGATACGCAGTATTTT
>TRBJ2-3|NA|TRBV5-1|TRBD2
CASTPSLAGNTDTQYF
TGCGCCAGCACCCCCAGTTTAGCGGGGAACACAGATACGCAGTATTTT
>TRBJ1-2|many|TRBV10-3|TRBD1
CAISPRQGRGGYTF
TGTGCCATCAGTCCCCGACAGGGAAGGGGCGGCTACACCTTC
>TRBJ2-3|many|TRBV29-1|TRBD2
CSVETSSADTQYF
TGCAGCGTTGAGACTAGCTCGGCGGATACGCAGTATTTT
>TRBJ2-5|few|TRBV2|NA
CASSKEGQETQYF
TGTGCCAGCAGTAAGGAGGGCCAAGAGACCCAGTACTTC
>TRBJ1-1|few|TRBV6-5|NA
CATTPGTTNTEAFF
TGTGCCACGACGCCCGGGACAACGAACACTGAAGCTTTCTTT
>TRBJ2-5|many|TRBV11-2|NA
CASSPLGAAGMETQYF
TGTGCCAGCAGCCCCCTGGGGGCCGCGGGCATGGAGACCCAGTACTTC
>TRBJ1-5|many|TRBV28|NA
CASRDDGKPQHF
TGTGCCAGCAGGGACGATGGCAAGCCCCAGCATTTT
>TRBJ2-1|few|TRBV7-2|TRBD2
CASSFQAGGLHYEQFF
TGTGCCAGCAGTTTTCAAGCGGGGGGGCTTCATTATGAGCAGTTCTTC
>TRBJ1-1|many|TRBV27|NA
CASSFTGNTEAFF
TGTGCCAGCAGTTTCACCGGGAACACTGAAGCTTTCTTT
>TRBJ2-6|many|TRBV27|NA
CASSLGLYSGANVLTF
TGTGCCAGCAGTTTGGGACTGTACTCTGGGGCCAACGTCCTGACTTTC
>TRBJ1-4|many|TRBV4-3|TRBD1
CASSRGTAAGVTNEKLFF
TGCGCCAGCAGCCGCGGGACAGCCGCCGGGGTCACTAATGAAAAACTGTTTTTT
>TRBJ1-2|many|TRBV9|NA
CASSEDSLYGYTF
TGTGCCAGCAGCGAGGACAGCCTTTATGGCTACACCTTC
>TRBJ2-7|many|TRBV12-3/TRBV12-4|NA
CASSRGQGTGEQYF
TGTGCCAGCAGCCGGGGACAAGGAACTGGCGAGCAGTACTTC
>TRBJ1-5|NA|TRBV7-2|NA
CASSYRLSNQPQHF
TGTGCCAGCAGCTACAGGCTTAGCAATCAGCCCCAGCATTTT
>TRBJ1-5|many|TRBV19|NA
CASSRSAAHSNQPQHF
TGTGCCAGTAGTCGGTCCGCAGCGCATAGCAATCAGCCCCAGCATTTT
>TRBJ2-3|many|TRBV7-2|NA
CASSPYSTDTQYF
TGTGCCAGCAGCCCCTATAGCACAGATACGCAGTATTTT
>TRBJ1-2|NA|TRBV11-2|NA
CASSPEGGYTF
TGTGCCAGCAGCCCCGAGGGGGGCTACACCTTC
>TRBJ2-1|NA|TRBV7-2|TRBD2
CASSLTQLAGGREQFF
TGTGCCAGCAGCTTAACTCAGCTAGCGGGGGGGCGGGAGCAGTTCTTC
>TRBJ2-3|many|TRBV7-2|TRBD2
CASSFSGGADTQYF
TGTGCCAGCAGCTTTAGCGGGGGGGCAGATACGCAGTATTTT
>TRBJ2-4|many|TRBV4-1|NA
CASSQVGLAKNIQYF
TGCGCCAGCAGCCAGGTGGGCCTCGCCAAAAACATTCAGTACTTC
>TRBJ2-7|many|TRBV6-1|NA
CASSDRTESYEQYF
TGTGCCAGCAGTGACCGGACAGAGTCCTACGAGCAGTACTTC
>TRBJ1-5|many|TRBV7-8|NA
CASSLTMLQPQHF
TGTGCCAGCAGCTTGACCATGCTACAGCCCCAGCATTTT
>TRBJ1-3|few|TRBV15|TRBD1
CATSRGGQGKANTIYF
TGTGCCACCAGCAGAGGTGGACAGGGAAAGGCAAACACCATATATTTT
>TRBJ1-1|many|TRBV14|NA
CASSQWAANTEAFF
TGTGCCAGCAGCCAATGGGCAGCGAACACTGAAGCTTTCTTT